Included here is one TCR beta chain sequence, with context. No antigen is known for it. CDR3 length: 11 residues. Trimming removed 6 bases from V and 4 bases from J, with 6 bases in between. CDR1 and CDR2 (germline): MNHEY, SVGAGI. This table comes from immunoSEQ multiplex PCR, and its TCRdb copy is limited to in-frame clones, with some not included. The sample comprises 70,000 or so clones, under 80% of which are singletons, and 2.6% rests with the top ten. Single viable CD3+CD4+CD8-CD45RO+ cells were sorted as the memory CD4+ T cells. The data belong to a study of memory CD4+ T cells and cytomegalovirus serostatus. Overall study results and limits: The CMV-associated TCR signature appears largely within the CD4+ memory repertoire.

What was sequenced was memory CD4+ T cells from blood. The receptor comes from an adult in good health and CMV-seropositive. The rearrangement joins TRBV6-5 to TRBJ1-2; no reliable D call. CDR3 in DNA: TGTGCCAGCAGCGGAACCTATGGCTACACCTTC. Translated: CASSGTYGYTF.